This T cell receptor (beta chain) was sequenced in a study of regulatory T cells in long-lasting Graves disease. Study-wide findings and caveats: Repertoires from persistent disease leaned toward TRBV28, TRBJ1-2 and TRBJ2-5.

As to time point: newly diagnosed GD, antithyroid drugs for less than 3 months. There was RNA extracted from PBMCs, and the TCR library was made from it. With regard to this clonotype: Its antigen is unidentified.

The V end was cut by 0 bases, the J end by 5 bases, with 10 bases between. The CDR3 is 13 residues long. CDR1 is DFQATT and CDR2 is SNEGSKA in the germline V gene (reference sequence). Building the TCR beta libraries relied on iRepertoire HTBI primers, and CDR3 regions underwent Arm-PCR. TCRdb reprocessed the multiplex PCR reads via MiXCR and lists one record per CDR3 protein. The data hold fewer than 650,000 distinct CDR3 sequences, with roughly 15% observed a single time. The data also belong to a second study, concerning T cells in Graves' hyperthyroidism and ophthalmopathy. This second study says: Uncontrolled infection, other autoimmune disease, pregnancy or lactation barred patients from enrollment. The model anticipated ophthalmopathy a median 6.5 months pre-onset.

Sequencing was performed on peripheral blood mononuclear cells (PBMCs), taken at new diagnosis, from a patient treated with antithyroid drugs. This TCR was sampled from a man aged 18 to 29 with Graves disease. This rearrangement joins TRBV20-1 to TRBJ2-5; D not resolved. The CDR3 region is CSARDWSEETQYF. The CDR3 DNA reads TGCAGTGCTAGAGATTGGAGCGAGGAGACCCAGTACTTC.